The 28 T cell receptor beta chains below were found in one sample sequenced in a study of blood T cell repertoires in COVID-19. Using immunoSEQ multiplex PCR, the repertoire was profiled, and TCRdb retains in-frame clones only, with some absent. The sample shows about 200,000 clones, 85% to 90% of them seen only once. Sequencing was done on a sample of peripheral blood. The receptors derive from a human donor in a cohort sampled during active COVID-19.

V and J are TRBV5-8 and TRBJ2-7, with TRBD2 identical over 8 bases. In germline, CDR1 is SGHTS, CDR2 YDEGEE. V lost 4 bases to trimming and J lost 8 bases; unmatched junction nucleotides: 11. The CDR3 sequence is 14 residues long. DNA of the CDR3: TGTGCCAGCAGCACCCCCGGGACTAGAAGTAAGCAGTACTTC. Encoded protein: CASSTPGTRSKQYF.

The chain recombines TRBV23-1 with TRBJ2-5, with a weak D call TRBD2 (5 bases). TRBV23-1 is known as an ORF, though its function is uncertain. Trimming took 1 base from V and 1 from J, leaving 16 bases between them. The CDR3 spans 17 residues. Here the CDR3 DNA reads TGCGCCAGCAGTCAATTGAATCAGGACGGACTCCAAGAGACCCAGTACTTC. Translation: CASSQLNQDGLQETQYF.

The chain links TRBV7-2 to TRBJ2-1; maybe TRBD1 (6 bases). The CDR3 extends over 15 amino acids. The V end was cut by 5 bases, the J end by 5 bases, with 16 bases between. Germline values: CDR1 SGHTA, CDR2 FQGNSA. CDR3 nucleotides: TGTGCCAGCAGCCCCGGGACACCACCCAACAATGAGCAGTTCTTC. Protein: CASSPGTPPNNEQFF.

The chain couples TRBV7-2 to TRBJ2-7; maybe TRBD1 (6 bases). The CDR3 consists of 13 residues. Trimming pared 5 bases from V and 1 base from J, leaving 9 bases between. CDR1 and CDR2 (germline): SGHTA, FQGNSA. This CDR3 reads CASSTGSSYEQYF. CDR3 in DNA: TGTGCCAGCAGCACAGGGTCGTCCTACGAGCAGTACTTC. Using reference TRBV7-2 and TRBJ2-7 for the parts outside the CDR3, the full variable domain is GAGVSQSPSNKVTEKGKDVELRCDPISGHTALYWYRQSLGQGLEFLIYFQGNSAPDKSGLPSDRFSAERTGGSVSTLTIQRTQQEDSAVYLCASSTGSSYEQYFGPGTRLTVT.

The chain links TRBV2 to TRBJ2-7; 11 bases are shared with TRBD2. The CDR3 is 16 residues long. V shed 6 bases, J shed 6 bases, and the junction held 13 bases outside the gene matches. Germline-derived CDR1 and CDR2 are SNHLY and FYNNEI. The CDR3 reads CASSTSGTSGLLEQYF. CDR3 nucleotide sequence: TGTGCCAGCAGCACCTCCGGGACTAGCGGCCTCCTCGAGCAGTACTTC.

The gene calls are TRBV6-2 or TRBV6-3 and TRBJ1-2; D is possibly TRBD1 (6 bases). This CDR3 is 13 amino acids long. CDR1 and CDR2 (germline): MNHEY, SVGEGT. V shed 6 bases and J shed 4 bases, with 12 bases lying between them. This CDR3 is CASSPDRFYGYTF. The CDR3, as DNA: TGTGCCAGCAGCCCCGACAGGTTCTATGGCTACACCTTC.

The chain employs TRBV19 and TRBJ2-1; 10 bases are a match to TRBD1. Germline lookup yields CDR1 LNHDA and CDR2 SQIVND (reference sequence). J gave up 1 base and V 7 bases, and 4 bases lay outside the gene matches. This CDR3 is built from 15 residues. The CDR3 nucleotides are TGTGCCAGTATCCGGACAGGGGGATCCTACAATGAGCAGTTCTTC. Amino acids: CASIRTGGSYNEQFF.

The chain's CDR3 is CAISEPSSYNEQFF. The CDR3 nucleotides are TGTGCCATCAGTGAGCCTAGCTCCTACAATGAGCAGTTCTTC. The chain recombines TRBV10-3 with TRBJ2-1; D unclear. Trimming took off 2 bases at V and 0 bases at J, with 5 bases between the two ends. The CDR3 runs to 14 residues. Germline V gene data show CDR1 as ENHRY and CDR2 as SYGVKD.

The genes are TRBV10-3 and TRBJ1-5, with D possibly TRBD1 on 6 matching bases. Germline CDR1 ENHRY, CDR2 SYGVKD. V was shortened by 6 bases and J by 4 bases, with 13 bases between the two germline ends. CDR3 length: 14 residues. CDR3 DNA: TGTGCCATCAGCCAAGACAGGTCGAATCAGCCCCAGCATTTT. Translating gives CAISQDRSNQPQHF.

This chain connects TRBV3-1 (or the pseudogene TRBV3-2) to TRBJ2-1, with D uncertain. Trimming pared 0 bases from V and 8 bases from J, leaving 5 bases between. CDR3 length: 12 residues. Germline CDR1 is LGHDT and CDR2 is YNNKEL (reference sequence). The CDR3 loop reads CASSQDGDEQFF. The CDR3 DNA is TGTGCCAGCAGCCAAGATGGAGATGAGCAGTTCTTC.

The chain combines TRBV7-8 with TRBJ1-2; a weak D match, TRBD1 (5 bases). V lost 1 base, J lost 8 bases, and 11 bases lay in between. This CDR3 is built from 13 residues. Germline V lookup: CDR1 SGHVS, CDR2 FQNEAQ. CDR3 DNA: TGTGCCAGCAGCTTAGTCAGGGTGAAGGGCTACACCTTC. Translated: CASSLVRVKGYTF.

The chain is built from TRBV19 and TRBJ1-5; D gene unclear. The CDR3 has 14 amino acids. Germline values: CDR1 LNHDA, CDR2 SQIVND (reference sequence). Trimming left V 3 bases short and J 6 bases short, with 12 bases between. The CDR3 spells CASSIIQVSQPQHF. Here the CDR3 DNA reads TGTGCCAGTAGTATTATTCAGGTTAGTCAGCCCCAGCATTTT.

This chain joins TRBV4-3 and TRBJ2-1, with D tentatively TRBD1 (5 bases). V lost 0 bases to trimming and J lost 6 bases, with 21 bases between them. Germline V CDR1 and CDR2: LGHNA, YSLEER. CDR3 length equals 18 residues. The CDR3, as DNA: TGCGCCAGCAGCCAAGATCTTTCTTTACAGTCCCAGGGCAATGAGCAGTTCTTC. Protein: CASSQDLSLQSQGNEQFF.

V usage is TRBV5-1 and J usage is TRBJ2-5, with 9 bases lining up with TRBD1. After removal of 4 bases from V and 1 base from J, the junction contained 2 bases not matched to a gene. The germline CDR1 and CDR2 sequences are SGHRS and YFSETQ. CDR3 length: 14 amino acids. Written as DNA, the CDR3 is TGCGCCAGCAGCCAACAGGGGGCCCAAGAGACCCAGTACTTC. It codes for CASSQQGAQETQYF.

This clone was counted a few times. CDR3 nucleotide sequence: TGTGCCATCAGTGAGTCCGGGGGGCTAGTTACTGAAGCTTTCTTT. Translation: CAISESGGLVTEAFF. This chain joins TRBV10-3 and TRBJ1-1, with D possibly TRBD1 on 6 matching bases. CDR3 size: 15 residues. Germline-derived CDR1 and CDR2 are ENHRY and SYGVKD. V was pared by 0 bases and J by 5 bases, with 13 bases between.

The CDR3 DNA follows: TGTGCCAGCAGCTTAACCCGACCGGGACAGGGGAAAGAGACCCAGTACTTC. It specifies CASSLTRPGQGKETQYF. This chain links TRBV7-2 with TRBJ2-5; 10 bases line up with TRBD1. Trimming at V came to 2 bases and at J to 3 bases, leaving 9 bases not matched to a gene. CDR3 length equals 17 residues. Germline V CDR1 and CDR2: SGHTA, FQGNSA.

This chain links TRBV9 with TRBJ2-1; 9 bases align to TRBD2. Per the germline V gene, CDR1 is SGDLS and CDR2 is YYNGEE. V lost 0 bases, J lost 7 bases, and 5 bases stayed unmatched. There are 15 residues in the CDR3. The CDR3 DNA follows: TGTGCCAGCAGCGTAGGCGGGAGGGCTCAGAATGAGCAGTTCTTC. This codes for CASSVGGRAQNEQFF.

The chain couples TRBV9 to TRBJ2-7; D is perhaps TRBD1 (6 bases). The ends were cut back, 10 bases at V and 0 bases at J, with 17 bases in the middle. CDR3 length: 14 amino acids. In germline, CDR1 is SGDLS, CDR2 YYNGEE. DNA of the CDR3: TGTGCCGGAAGTGACAGGTGTCACTCCTACGAGCAGTACTTC. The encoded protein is CAGSDRCHSYEQYF.

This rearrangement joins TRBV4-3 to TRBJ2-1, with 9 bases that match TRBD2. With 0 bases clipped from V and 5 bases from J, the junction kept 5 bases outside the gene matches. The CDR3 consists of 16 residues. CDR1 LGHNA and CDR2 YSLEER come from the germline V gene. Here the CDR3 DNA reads TGCGCCAGCAGCCAAGATAGCGGGGGTTACAACAATGAGCAGTTCTTC. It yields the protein CASSQDSGGYNNEQFF.

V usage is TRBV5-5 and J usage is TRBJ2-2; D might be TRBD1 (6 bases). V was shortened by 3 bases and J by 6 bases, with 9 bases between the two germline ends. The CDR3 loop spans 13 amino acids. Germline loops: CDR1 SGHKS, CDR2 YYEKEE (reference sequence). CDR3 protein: CASSSRGPGELFF. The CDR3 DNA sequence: TGTGCCAGCAGCTCCAGGGGACCCGGGGAGCTGTTTTTT.

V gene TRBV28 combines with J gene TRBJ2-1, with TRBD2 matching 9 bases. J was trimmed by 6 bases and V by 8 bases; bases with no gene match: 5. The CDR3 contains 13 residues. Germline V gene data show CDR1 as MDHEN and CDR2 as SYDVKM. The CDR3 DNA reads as TGTGCCAGCGTCGCGGGAGGGCTCAATGAGCAGTTCTTC. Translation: CASVAGGLNEQFF.

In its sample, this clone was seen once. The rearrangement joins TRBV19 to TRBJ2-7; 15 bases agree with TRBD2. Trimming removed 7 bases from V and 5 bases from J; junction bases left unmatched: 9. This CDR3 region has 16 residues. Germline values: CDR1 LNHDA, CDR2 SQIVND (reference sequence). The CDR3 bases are TGTGCCAGTACCTCAGGAGGACTAGCGGGAGGGAACGAGCAGTACTTC. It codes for CASTSGGLAGGNEQYF.

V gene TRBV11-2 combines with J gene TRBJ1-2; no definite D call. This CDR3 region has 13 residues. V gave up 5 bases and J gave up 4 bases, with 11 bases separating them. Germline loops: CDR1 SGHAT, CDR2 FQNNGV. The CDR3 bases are TGTGCCAGCAGCCCCCGGAGTGGCTATGGCTACACCTTC. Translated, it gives CASSPRSGYGYTF.

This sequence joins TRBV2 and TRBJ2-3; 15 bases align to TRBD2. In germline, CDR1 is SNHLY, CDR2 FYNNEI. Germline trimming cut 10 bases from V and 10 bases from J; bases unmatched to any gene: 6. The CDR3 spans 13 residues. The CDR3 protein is CAIGLAGGQAQYF. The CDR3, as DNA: TGTGCCATCGGACTAGCGGGGGGGCAAGCGCAGTATTTT.

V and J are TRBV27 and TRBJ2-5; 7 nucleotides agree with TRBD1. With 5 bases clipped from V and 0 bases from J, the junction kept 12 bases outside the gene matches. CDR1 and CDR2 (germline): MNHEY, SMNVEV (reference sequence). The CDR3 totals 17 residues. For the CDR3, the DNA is TGTGCCAGCAGTCCCTGGACAGGAAGAATCGACCAAGAGACCCAGTACTTC. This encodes CASSPWTGRIDQETQYF.

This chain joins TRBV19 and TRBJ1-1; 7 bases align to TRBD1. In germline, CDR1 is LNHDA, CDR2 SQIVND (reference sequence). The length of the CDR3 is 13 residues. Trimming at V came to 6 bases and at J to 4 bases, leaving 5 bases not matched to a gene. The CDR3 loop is CASRKTGSTEAFF. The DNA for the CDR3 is TGTGCCAGTAGAAAGACAGGGTCCACTGAAGCTTTCTTT.

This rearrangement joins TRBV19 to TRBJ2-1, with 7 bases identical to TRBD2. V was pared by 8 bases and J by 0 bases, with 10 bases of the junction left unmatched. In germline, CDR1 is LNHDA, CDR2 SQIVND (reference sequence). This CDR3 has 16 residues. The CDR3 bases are TGTGCCAGTGCTTATAGCGGGCAAAGCTCCTACAATGAGCAGTTCTTC. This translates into CASAYSGQSSYNEQFF. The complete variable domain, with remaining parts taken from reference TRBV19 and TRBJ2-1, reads DGGITQSPKYLFRKEGQNVTLSCEQNLNHDAMYWYRQDPGQGLRLIYYSQIVNDFQKGDIAEGYSVSREKKESFPLTVTSAQKNPTAFYLCASAYSGQSSYNEQFFGPGTRLTVL.

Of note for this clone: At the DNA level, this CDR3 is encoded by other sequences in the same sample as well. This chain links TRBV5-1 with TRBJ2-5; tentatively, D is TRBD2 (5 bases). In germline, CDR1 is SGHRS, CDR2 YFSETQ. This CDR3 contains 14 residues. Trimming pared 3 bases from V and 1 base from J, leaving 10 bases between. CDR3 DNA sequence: TGCGCCAGCAGCTCCGGCGGGCCCCAAGAGACCCAGTACTTC. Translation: CASSSGGPQETQYF.